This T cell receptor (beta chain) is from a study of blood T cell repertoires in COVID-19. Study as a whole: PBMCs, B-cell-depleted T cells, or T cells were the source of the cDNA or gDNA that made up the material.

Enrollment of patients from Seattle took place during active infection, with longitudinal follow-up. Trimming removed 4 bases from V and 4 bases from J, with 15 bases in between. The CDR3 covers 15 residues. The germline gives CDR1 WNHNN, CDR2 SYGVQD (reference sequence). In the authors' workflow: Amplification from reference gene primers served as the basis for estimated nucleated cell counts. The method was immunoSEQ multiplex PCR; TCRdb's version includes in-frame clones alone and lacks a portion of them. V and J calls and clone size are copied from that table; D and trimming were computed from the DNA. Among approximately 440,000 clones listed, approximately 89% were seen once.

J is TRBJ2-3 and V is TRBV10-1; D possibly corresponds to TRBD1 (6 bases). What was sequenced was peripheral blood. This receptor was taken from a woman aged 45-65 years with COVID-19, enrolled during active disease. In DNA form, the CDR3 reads TGCGCCAGCAGTGCCAGACAGGAGAGCGCAGATACGCAGTATTTT. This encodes CASSARQESADTQYF.